The 18 T cell receptor beta chains in this list originate from one sample, sequenced in a study of TIL therapy for anti-PD-1-resistant metastatic lung cancer. The immunoSEQ assay was v3. This table comes from immunoSEQ multiplex PCR, and its TCRdb copy is limited to in-frame clones, with some not included. Of about 46,000 clones listed, 80% to 90% are singletons. As to time point: pre-treatment sample, taken before nivolumab and TIL therapy. The starting material was blood, obtained at baseline. The source of these receptors is a person aged 25 to 80 with non-small cell lung cancer.

The gene calls are TRBV7-2 and TRBJ2-3, with TRBD2 matching over 8 bases. This CDR3 is 16 amino acids long. Germline V gene sequence: CDR1 SGHTA, CDR2 FQGNSA. Trimming cost V 5 bases and J 6 bases; bases outside gene matches: 13. CDR3 amino acids: CASSTRGGGLGDTQYF. The CDR3 DNA follows: TGTGCCAGCAGCACCCGAGGCGGGGGGTTGGGGGATACGCAGTATTTT.

On this clone itself: The sample carries other DNA sequences with the same CDR3. This chain joins TRBV6-4 and TRBJ2-3; 8 nucleotides align to TRBD2. The CDR3 spans 15 residues. V lost 0 bases, J lost 1 base, and 0 bases stayed unmatched. Germline CDR1 is MRHNA and CDR2 is SNTAGT. CDR3 bases: TGTGCCAGCAGTGACTCTAGCGGGGGCACAGATACGCAGTATTTT. Protein: CASSDSSGGTDTQYF.

The rearrangement joins TRBV28 to TRBJ2-7; a possible D gene is TRBD1 (5 bases). CDR1 and CDR2 from the germline V gene are MDHEN and SYDVKM. This CDR3 contains 15 residues. V shed 6 bases and J shed 3 bases, with 18 bases lying between them. The CDR3 sequence is CASSRTLGLIYEQYF. In nucleotides, the CDR3 is TGTGCCAGCAGCAGGACATTGGGGTTGATCTACGAGCAGTACTTC.

V and J are TRBV6-6 and TRBJ1-3; D might be TRBD1 (6 bases). V lost 4 bases, J lost 3 bases, and 13 bases lay in between. The length of the CDR3 is 15 residues. CDR1 is MNHNY, CDR2 SVGAGI, per germline (reference sequence). This CDR3 reads CASSSRDKGGNTIYF. The CDR3 coding sequence is TGTGCCAGCAGTTCCCGGGACAAAGGTGGAAACACCATATATTTT.

The V call is TRBV5-5, the J call TRBJ2-5; a weak D match, TRBD1 (5 bases). Trimming removed 4 bases at V and 0 bases at J, with 10 bases between. Germline V CDR1 and CDR2: SGHKS, YYEKEE (reference sequence). The CDR3 consists of 14 residues. CDR3 DNA sequence: TGTGCCAGCAGCCCCGACAGAAACCAAGAGACCCAGTACTTC. Residues: CASSPDRNQETQYF. The full variable domain, its missing parts supplied by reference TRBV5-5 and TRBJ2-5, is DAGVTQSPTHLIKTRGQQVTLRCSPISGHKSVSWYQQVLGQGPQFIFQYYEKEERGRGNFPDRFSARQFPNYSSELNVNALLLGDSALYLCASSPDRNQETQYFGPGTRLLVL.

This chain uses TRBV27 with TRBJ1-2, with 7 positions matching TRBD1. CDR1 is MNHEY, CDR2 SMNVEV, per germline (reference sequence). V shed 5 bases and J 4 bases; nucleotides not matched to a gene: 7. The length of the CDR3 is 14 residues. CDR3: CASSPPPGGYGYTF. CDR3 sequence (DNA): TGTGCCAGCAGTCCCCCCCCAGGGGGCTATGGCTACACCTTC.

The CDR3 DNA reads as TGCAGTGCTAGTGGGGGAAATCAGCCCCAGCATTTT. The encoded protein is CSASGGNQPQHF. The genes are TRBV20-1 and TRBJ1-5; the D gene is possibly TRBD1 (5 bases). The CDR3 runs 12 residues. V lost 3 bases and J lost 4, with 7 bases in between. CDR1 is DFQATT and CDR2 is SNEGSKA in the germline V gene (reference sequence).

The J gene is TRBJ1-1, the V gene TRBV2, with D possibly being TRBD1 (5 bases). V lost 8 bases and J 5 bases, leaving 12 bases between the germline ends. Germline V lookup: CDR1 SNHLY, CDR2 FYNNEI. The CDR3 runs to 12 residues. CDR3 sequence reads: CASCFWGTEAFF. The CDR3 region has the DNA TGTGCCAGCTGCTTCTGGGGGACTGAAGCTTTCTTT. Full variable domain (missing parts from reference TRBV2 and TRBJ1-1): EPEVTQTPSHQVTQMGQEVILRCVPISNHLYFYWYRQILGQKVEFLVSFYNNEISEKSEIFDDQFSVERPDGSNFTLKIRSTKLEDSAMYFCASCFWGTEAFFGQGTRLTVV.

The CDR3: CASSLGLAGGTYNEQFF. The DNA for the CDR3 is TGTGCCAGCAGCCTCGGACTAGCGGGAGGGACCTACAATGAGCAGTTCTTC. V usage is TRBV6-2 or TRBV6-3 and J usage is TRBJ2-1; 15 bases are shared with TRBD2. Germline CDR1 and CDR2: MNHEY and SVGEGT. V was pared by 6 bases and J by 2 bases, with 5 bases of the junction left unmatched. CDR3 length: 17 residues.

The J gene is TRBJ2-5, the V gene TRBV7-9; D remains unclear. Trimming removed 5 bases at V and 5 bases at J, with 15 bases between. Per germline, CDR1 SEHNR and CDR2 FQNEAQ (reference sequence). The CDR3 is 14 amino acids. This chain's CDR3 is CASSEERSRETQYF. As DNA, the CDR3 is TGTGCCAGCAGCGAAGAGAGATCCCGGGAGACCCAGTACTTC.

This clone was seen a single time. The chain carries TRBV6-5 and TRBJ2-5; 10 bases are a match to TRBD1. V was pared by 7 bases and J by 3 bases, with 8 bases of the junction left unmatched. Germline V gives CDR1 MNHEY, CDR2 SVGAGI. The CDR3 totals 15 residues. CDR3 residues: CASTNIGTGEETQYF. CDR3 nucleotides: TGTGCCAGCACCAACATCGGGACAGGGGAAGAGACCCAGTACTTC.

The chain joins TRBV10-3 to TRBJ1-5, with TRBD1 identical over 9 bases. With V trimmed by 2 bases and J by 4 bases, 0 bases remained unmatched. CDR3 length: 14 residues. Germline lookup yields CDR1 ENHRY and CDR2 SYGVKD. The CDR3 DNA is TGTGCCATCAGTGAGGGGACAGGGAATCAGCCCCAGCATTTT. Translating it yields CAISEGTGNQPQHF.

The chain joins TRBV4-3 to TRBJ2-4; D possibly uses TRBD1 or TRBD2 (6 bases each). The CDR3 sequence is 14 residues long. CDR1 is LGHNA, CDR2 YSLEER, per germline. Trimming took off 4 bases at V and 7 bases at J, with 14 bases between the two ends. The CDR3 coding sequence is TGCGCCAGCAGCCCCTCGCCGGGGGCCAACATTCAGTACTTC. Amino acid sequence: CASSPSPGANIQYF.

This chain uses TRBV10-1 with TRBJ2-7; D remains ambiguous. Trimming stripped 10 bases from V and 2 bases from J, with 15 bases between. CDR1 is WNHNN and CDR2 is SYGVQD in the germline V gene (reference sequence). CDR3 length: 13 residues. CDR3 coding DNA: TGCGCCACCTCAAGATTTCAACCCTACGAGCAGTACTTC. Translating it yields CATSRFQPYEQYF.

The rearrangement links TRBV19 to TRBJ2-7; 10 nucleotides align to TRBD2. Germline CDR1 is LNHDA and CDR2 is SQIVND (reference sequence). Germline trimming cut 5 bases from V and 2 bases from J; bases unmatched to any gene: 3. The CDR3 is 14 residues long. CDR3 coding DNA: TGTGCCAGTAGTGAAACTAGCGGGACCTACGAGCAGTACTTC. Its protein is CASSETSGTYEQYF.

The chain joins TRBV27 to TRBJ1-3; TRBD1 agrees at 9 bases. The CDR3 runs to 17 residues. Trimming at V came to 0 bases and at J to 7 bases, leaving 10 bases not matched to a gene. The V gene's germline CDR1 is MNHEY and CDR2 SMNVEV (reference sequence). The CDR3 loop is CASSLSTPGQGGNTIYF. The DNA for the CDR3 is TGTGCCAGCAGTTTATCGACACCGGGACAGGGTGGGAACACCATATATTTT.

The sample holds a few counts of this clone. CDR3: CASSESVGSFSYEQYF. Here the CDR3 DNA reads TGTGCCAGCAGTGAAAGCGTAGGCAGTTTCTCCTACGAGCAGTACTTC. The chain is built from TRBV6-1 and TRBJ2-7, with D hard to call. Trimming took 2 bases from V and 0 from J, leaving 14 bases between them. The V gene's germline CDR1 is MNHNS and CDR2 SASEGT. This CDR3 is built from 16 residues.

This chain's CDR3 is CASSQLTGAANEKLFF. The CDR3 DNA follows: TGTGCCAGCAGCCAACTTACAGGGGCGGCTAATGAAAAACTGTTTTTT. This chain connects TRBV14 to TRBJ1-4; 7 bases map to TRBD1. The CDR3 is 16 residues long. The V gene's germline CDR1 is SGHDN and CDR2 FVKESK. The V segment lost 2 bases and the J segment 3 bases; nucleotides outside the gene matches: 6.